The rows below give T cell receptor beta chains drawn from one sample of a study of beta chain features in type 1 diabetes. Measured with immunoSEQ multiplex PCR; TCRdb has only the in-frame clones, and not every one. The sample contains under 300,000 clones, 11% of which appear only once. Sequenced material: naive CD4+ T cells from blood. The receptors shown here come from a man aged 25 to 45 with type 1 diabetes. The CDR3 runs from the conserved cysteine through the conserved F or W. Each record gives: J gene, V gene, D gene, clone size, CDR3 protein. D genes are given only for firm matches. Where a row states a size, it is once, few, many or the class of an expanded clone; other rows omit it.

J: TRBJ2-5
V: TRBV5-4
D: NA
size: NA
CDR3: CASSLGPEETQYF

J: TRBJ2-3
V: TRBV29-1
D: NA
size: NA
CDR3: CSVVGQGTDTQYF

J: TRBJ1-1
V: TRBV2
D: NA
size: few
CDR3: CASSAGVNTEAFF

J: TRBJ2-2
V: TRBV19
D: NA
size: NA
CDR3: CASSPWTGRGGELFF

J: TRBJ2-3
V: TRBV2
D: TRBD1
size: NA
CDR3: CASSEWRQGAADTQYF

J: TRBJ2-7
V: TRBV11-2
D: NA
size: NA
CDR3: CASSFVLGDSSYEQYF

J: TRBJ2-1
V: TRBV6-5
D: NA
size: NA
CDR3: CASSSRGYNEQFF

J: TRBJ2-4
V: TRBV11-2
D: NA
size: NA
CDR3: CASRYDRTEENIQYF

J: TRBJ2-7
V: TRBV28
D: NA
size: few
CDR3: CASSPGQFGEQYF

J: TRBJ2-5
V: TRBV5-4
D: NA
size: NA
CDR3: CASSLRRGTQETQYF

J: TRBJ1-1
V: TRBV5-1
D: TRBD1
size: NA
CDR3: CASSGAGGAGWTEAFF

J: TRBJ1-1
V: TRBV11-1
D: NA
size: NA
CDR3: CAASPPGEAFF

J: TRBJ1-6
V: TRBV7-9
D: NA
size: once
CDR3: CASSFQRKSPLHF

J: TRBJ2-7
V: TRBV29-1
D: NA
size: NA
CDR3: CSVGRPDTKSYEQYF

J: TRBJ2-3
V: TRBV5-4
D: TRBD2
size: NA
CDR3: CASSPRLATDTQYF

J: TRBJ1-4
V: TRBV7-6
D: NA
size: NA
CDR3: CASSLPGLGEKLFF

J: TRBJ1-1
V: TRBV7-9
D: NA
size: NA
CDR3: CASSWPRVGGTEAFF

J: TRBJ1-4
V: TRBV18
D: TRBD1
size: NA
CDR3: CASSNRGNEKLFF

J: TRBJ1-5
V: TRBV27
D: TRBD1
size: NA
CDR3: CASSQGQGNQPQHF

J: TRBJ2-2
V: TRBV7-9
D: TRBD1
size: NA
CDR3: CASSEGAGTGELFF

J: TRBJ2-1
V: TRBV9
D: TRBD2
size: NA
CDR3: CASSSQRGGNEQFF

J: TRBJ2-3
V: TRBV5-1
D: NA
size: few
CDR3: CASSPSRTNTDTQYF

J: TRBJ2-1
V: TRBV9
D: NA
size: NA
CDR3: CASSVRGSSYNEQFF

J: TRBJ2-2
V: TRBV4-1
D: TRBD1
size: NA
CDR3: CASSQAGQTNGELFF

J: TRBJ2-5
V: TRBV6-5
D: NA
size: few
CDR3: CASRYTGGAEETQYF

J: TRBJ2-1
V: TRBV7-3
D: TRBD2
size: few
CDR3: CASSRSGGEQFF

J: TRBJ1-6
V: TRBV6-6
D: NA
size: NA
CDR3: CASRQSYNSPLHF

J: TRBJ1-2
V: TRBV7-2
D: NA
size: NA
CDR3: CASSQPPRRGYGYTF

J: TRBJ2-7
V: TRBV2
D: TRBD2
size: NA
CDR3: CASRTSSYEQYF

J: TRBJ2-7
V: TRBV7-9
D: NA
size: few
CDR3: CASSLAGKAYEQYF

J: TRBJ1-5
V: TRBV18
D: NA
size: NA
CDR3: CASHQGNQPQHF

J: TRBJ1-1
V: TRBV10-3
D: TRBD1
size: few
CDR3: CAISERGLEAFF

J: TRBJ1-1
V: TRBV7-9
D: NA
size: NA
CDR3: CASSRTQNTEAFF

J: TRBJ1-2
V: TRBV4-1
D: NA
size: NA
CDR3: CASSSGGGIYGYTF

J: TRBJ1-6
V: TRBV28
D: NA
size: NA
CDR3: CASTSGGQGGSPLHF

J: TRBJ2-5
V: TRBV10-3
D: NA
size: few
CDR3: CAIGGAVAETQYF

J: TRBJ1-6
V: TRBV10-3
D: TRBD1
size: NA
CDR3: CAITEGQGNNSPLHF

J: TRBJ2-1
V: TRBV5-1
D: TRBD2
size: few
CDR3: CASSPGGAGVPYNEQFF

J: TRBJ1-2
V: TRBV29-1
D: NA
size: few
CDR3: CSVVRRQAEHYTF

J: TRBJ1-2
V: TRBV27
D: NA
size: few
CDR3: CASSLGGLGGYTF

J: TRBJ2-7
V: TRBV18
D: NA
size: few
CDR3: CASSALRASSYEQYF